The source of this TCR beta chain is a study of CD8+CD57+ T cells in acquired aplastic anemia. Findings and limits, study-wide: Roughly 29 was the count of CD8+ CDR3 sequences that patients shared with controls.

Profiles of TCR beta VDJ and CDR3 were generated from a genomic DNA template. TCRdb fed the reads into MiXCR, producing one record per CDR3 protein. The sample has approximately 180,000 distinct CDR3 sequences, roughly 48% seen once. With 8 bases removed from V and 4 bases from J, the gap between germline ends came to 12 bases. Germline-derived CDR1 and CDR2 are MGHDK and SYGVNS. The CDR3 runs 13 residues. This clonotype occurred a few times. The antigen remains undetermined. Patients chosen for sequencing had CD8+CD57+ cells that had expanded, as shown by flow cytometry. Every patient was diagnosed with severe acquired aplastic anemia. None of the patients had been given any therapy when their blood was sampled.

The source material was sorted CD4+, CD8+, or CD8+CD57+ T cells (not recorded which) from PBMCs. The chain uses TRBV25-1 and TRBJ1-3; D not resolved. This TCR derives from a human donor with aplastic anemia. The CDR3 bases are TGTGCCAGCTCACCACCCGGAGGAAACACCATATATTTT. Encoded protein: CASSPPGGNTIYF.